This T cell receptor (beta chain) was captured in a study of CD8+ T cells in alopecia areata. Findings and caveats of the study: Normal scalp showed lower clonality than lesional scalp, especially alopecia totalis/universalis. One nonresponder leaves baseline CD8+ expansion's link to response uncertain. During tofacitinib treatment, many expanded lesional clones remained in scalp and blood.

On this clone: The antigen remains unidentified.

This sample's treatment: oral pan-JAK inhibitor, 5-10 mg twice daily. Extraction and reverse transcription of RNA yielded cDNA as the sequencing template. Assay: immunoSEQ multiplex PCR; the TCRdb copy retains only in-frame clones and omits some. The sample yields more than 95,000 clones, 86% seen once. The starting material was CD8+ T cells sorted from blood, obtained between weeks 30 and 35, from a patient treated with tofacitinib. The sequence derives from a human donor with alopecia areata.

CDR3 DNA: TGTGCAAGTCGCTTAGCGCCAGTTACGAACACCGGGGAGCTGTTTTTT. As protein: CASRLAPVTNTGELFF. The V and J genes are TRBV12-2 and TRBJ2-2; the D segment call TRBD1 is taken from the table without a DNA check. TRBV12-2 is a documented pseudogene. This CDR3 region has 16 residues.